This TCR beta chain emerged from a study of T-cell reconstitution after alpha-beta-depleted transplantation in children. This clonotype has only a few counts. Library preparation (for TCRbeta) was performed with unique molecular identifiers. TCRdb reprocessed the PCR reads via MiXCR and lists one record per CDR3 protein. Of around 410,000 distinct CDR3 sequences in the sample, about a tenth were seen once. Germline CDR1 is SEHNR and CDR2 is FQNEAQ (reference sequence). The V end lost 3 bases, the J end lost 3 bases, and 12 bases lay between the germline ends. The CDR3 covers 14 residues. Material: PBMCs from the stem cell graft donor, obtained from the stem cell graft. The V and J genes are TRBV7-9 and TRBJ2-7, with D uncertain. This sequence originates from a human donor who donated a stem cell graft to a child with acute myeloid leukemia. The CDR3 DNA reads TGTGCCAGCAGCTTGGGGTTTCACAACTACGAGCAGTACTTC. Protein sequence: CASSLGFHNYEQYF.